This T cell receptor (beta chain) was documented in a study of blood T cell repertoires in COVID-19. Assay used: immunoSEQ multiplex PCR; TCRdb lists only in-frame clones, some missing. The repertoire has 90,000 to 150,000 clones, approximately 71% of them found once; the top ten carry 7.9%. Germline V gives CDR1 LNHNV, CDR2 YYDKDF (reference sequence). Trimming removed 5 bases at V and 5 bases at J, with 16 bases between. The CDR3 is 16 amino acids. This clonotype was obtained from a human donor in a cohort sampled during active COVID-19. The chain has TRBV15 and TRBJ1-6, with no clear D. The specimen sequenced was peripheral blood. As DNA, the CDR3 is TGTGCCACCAGCTCCGGACCAGAGGGCGATAATTCACCCCTCCACTTT. Translated: CATSSGPEGDNSPLHF.